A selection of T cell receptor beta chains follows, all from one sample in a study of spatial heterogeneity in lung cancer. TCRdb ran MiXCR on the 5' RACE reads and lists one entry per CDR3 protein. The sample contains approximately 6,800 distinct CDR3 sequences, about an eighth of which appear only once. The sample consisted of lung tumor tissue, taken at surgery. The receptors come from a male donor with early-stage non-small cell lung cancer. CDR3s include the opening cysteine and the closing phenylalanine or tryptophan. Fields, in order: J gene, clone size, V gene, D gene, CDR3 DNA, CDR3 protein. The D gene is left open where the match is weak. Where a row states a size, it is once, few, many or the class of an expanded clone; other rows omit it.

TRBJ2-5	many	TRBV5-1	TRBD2	TGCGCCAGCAGCCTGGGACTAGGGTATGAAGAGACCCAGTACTTC	CASSLGLGYEETQYF
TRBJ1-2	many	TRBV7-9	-	TGTGCCAGCAGCTCGACCCGACAGGATAACTATGGCTACACCTTC	CASSSTRQDNYGYTF
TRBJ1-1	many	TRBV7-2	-	TGTGCCAGCAGCTTAGACAGGTTGGCCACTGAAGCTTTCTTT	CASSLDRLATEAFF
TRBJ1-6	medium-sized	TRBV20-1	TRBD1	TGCAGTGCTAGTCGGCGTAGGACAGGGGGATCACCCCTCCACTTT	CSASRRRTGGSPLHF
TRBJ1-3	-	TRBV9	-	TGTGCCAGCACCGGGGGTGCGGGCGCTGGAAACACCATATATTTT	CASTGGAGAGNTIYF
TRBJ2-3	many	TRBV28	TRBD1	TGTGCCAGCAGTTTGTACAGCAGGGGGCTTAGAGGCACAGATACGCAGTATTTT	CASSLYSRGLRGTDTQYF
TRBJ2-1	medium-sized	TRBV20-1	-	TGCAGTGCTAGAGATCTTCAGACCTACAATGAGCAGTTCTTC	CSARDLQTYNEQFF
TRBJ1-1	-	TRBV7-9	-	TGTGCCAGCAGCTTCGGCTACACTGAAGCTTTCTTT	CASSFGYTEAFF
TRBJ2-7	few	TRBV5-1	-	TGCGCCAGCAGCTTAACCGGGACCTATCTCGACGAGCAGTACTTC	CASSLTGTYLDEQYF
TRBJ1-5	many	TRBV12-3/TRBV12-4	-	TGTGCCAGCAGGGCGCGACGGTCGTTATTACACTACATGAGAGGGGGGCATTTT	CASRARRSLLHYMRGGHF
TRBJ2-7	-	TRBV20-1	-	TGCAGTGCTCCCCGGGATAGCGGCTCCTACGAGCAGTACTTC	CSAPRDSGSYEQYF
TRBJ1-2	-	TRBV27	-	TGTGCCAGCAGAGCGGCTGGGGGCGGCCTGCATGGCTACACCTTC	CASRAAGGGLHGYTF
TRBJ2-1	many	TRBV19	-	TGTGCCAGTACCCTATCAGGGACTTTCTACAATGAGCAGTTCTTC	CASTLSGTFYNEQFF
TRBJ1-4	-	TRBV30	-	TGTGCCTGGACAAGTCCCGCGGGGGAAAAACTGTTTTTT	CAWTSPAGEKLFF
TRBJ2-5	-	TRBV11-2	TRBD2	TGTGCCAGCAGCCCCGGACTAGAAGAGACCCAGTACTTC	CASSPGLEETQYF
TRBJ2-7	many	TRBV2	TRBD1	TGTGCCAGTGCGACAGGGGAATGGTACGAGCAGTACTTC	CASATGEWYEQYF
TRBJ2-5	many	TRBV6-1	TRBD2	TGTGCCAGCAGTGAAGCACCGGGGGGGGCCCAAGAGACCCAGTACTTC	CASSEAPGGAQETQYF
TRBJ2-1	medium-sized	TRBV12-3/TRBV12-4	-	TGTGCCAGCAGTTCAGGGGACTTCTACAATGAGCAGTTCTTC	CASSSGDFYNEQFF
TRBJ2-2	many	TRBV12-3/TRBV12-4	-	TGTGCCAGCAGTTTAGGGCCCAACACCGGGGAGCTGTTTTTT	CASSLGPNTGELFF
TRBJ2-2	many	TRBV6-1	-	TGTGCCAGCAGTGAAATCAGGGGGGGAGGCACCGGGGAGCTGTTTTTT	CASSEIRGGGTGELFF
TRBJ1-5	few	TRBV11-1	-	TGTGCCAGCAGCTTAACAGGGTCATCTCAGCCCCAGCATTTT	CASSLTGSSQPQHF
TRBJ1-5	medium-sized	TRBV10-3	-	TGTGCCATCAGAGCGCAGGGTCCAGGCAATCAGCCCCAGCATTTT	CAIRAQGPGNQPQHF
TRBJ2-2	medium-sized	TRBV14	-	TGTGCCAGCAGCCAAGCACGGCAGGATTACACCGGGGAGCTGTTTTTT	CASSQARQDYTGELFF
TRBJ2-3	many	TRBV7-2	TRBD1	TGTGCCAGCAGCTTCAGGACAGGGAGCACAGATACGCAGTATTTT	CASSFRTGSTDTQYF
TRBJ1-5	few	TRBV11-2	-	TGTGCCAGCAGCCCCGGGACCTCCAATCAGCCCCAGCATTTT	CASSPGTSNQPQHF
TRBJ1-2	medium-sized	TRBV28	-	TGTGCCAGCAGTGATCCCTTTAGGAACACCTTC	CASSDPFRNTF
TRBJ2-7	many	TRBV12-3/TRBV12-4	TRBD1	TGTGCCAGCATTAACCGGGACAGGCCCTACGAGCAGTACTTC	CASINRDRPYEQYF
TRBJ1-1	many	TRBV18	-	TGTGCCAGCTCACTGGGGGCAAACACTGAAGCTTTCTTT	CASSLGANTEAFF
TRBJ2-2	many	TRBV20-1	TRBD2	TGCAGTGCTAGAGGCGGGAGGACCGGGGAGCTGTTTTTT	CSARGGRTGELFF
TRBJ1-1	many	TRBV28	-	TGTGCCAGCAGCCTCCCCAGCACCCAGGGTGCTTTCTTT	CASSLPSTQGAFF
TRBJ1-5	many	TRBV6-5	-	TGTGCCAGCAGTCAGGCTGGGGGGGCACGGCCCCAGCATTTT	CASSQAGGARPQHF
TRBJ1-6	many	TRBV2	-	TGTGCCAGCAGAGTTGACAGCCTCTCTTCTTCACCCCTCCACTTT	CASRVDSLSSSPLHF
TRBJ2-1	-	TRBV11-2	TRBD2	TGTGCCAGCAGCCTCTGGACTAGCGATGAGCAGTTCTTC	CASSLWTSDEQFF
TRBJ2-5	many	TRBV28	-	TGTGCCAGCAGTTTCGCCAGCCAAGAGACCCAGTACTTC	CASSFASQETQYF
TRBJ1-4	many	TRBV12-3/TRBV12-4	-	TGTGCCAGCAGTTTAGGACGTAATGAAAAACTGTTTTTT	CASSLGRNEKLFF
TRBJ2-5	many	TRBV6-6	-	TGTGCCAGCAGTCCTAGGGGGAACCAAGAGACCCAGTACTTC	CASSPRGNQETQYF
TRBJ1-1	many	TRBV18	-	TGTGCCAGCTCACTCCAGGGGACTGAAGCTTTCTTT	CASSLQGTEAFF
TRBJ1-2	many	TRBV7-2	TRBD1	TGTGCCAGCAGCTTAGCGCGCATGGCAGGGGGCGTCGACTATGGCTACACCTTC	CASSLARMAGGVDYGYTF
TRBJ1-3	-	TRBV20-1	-	TGCAGTGCTAGACAGATCTCTGGAAACACCATATATTTT	CSARQISGNTIYF
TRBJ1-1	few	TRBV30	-	TGTGCCTGGAGTGTAGGACTGAACACTGAAGCTTTCTTT	CAWSVGLNTEAFF
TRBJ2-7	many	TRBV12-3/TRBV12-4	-	TGTGCCAGCAGTTTGGGCCAGAACTCCTACGAGCAGTACTTC	CASSLGQNSYEQYF
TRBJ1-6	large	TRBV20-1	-	TGCAGTGCAAGCCCTTATAATTCACCCCTCCACTTT	CSASPYNSPLHF
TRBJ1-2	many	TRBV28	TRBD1	TGTGCCAGCAGTTTCACCGGGACAGTTGGCTACACCTTC	CASSFTGTVGYTF
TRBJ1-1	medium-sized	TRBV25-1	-	TGTGCCAGCAGTGGGACCTCTGAAGCTTTCTTT	CASSGTSEAFF
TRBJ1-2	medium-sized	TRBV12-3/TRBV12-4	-	TGTGCCAGCAGTTTACTCTTGGCATCTGGCTACACCTTC	CASSLLLASGYTF
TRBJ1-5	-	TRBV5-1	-	TGCGCCAGCTTTGGTGGCAGAGATCAGCCCCAGCATTTT	CASFGGRDQPQHF
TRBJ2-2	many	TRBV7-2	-	TGTGCCAGCAGCCGGTCCGGGACGAACACCGGGGAGCTGTTTTTT	CASSRSGTNTGELFF
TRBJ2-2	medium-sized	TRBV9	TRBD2	TGTGCCAGCAGCGGAGGACTAGTTAACGGGGAGCTGTTTTTT	CASSGGLVNGELFF
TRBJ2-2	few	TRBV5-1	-	TGCGCCAGCAGCTTGGCAGGGGACACCGGGGAGCTGTTTTTT	CASSLAGDTGELFF
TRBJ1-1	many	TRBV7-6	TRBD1	TGTGCCAGCAGCTTAAGTTTAGGGGGCTTTCAGGGCACTGAAGCTTTCTTT	CASSLSLGGFQGTEAFF
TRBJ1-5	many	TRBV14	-	TGTGCCAGCAGCCAAGCCAGCAATCAGCCCCAGCATTTT	CASSQASNQPQHF
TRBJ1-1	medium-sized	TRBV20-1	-	TGCAGTGCTAGCCCCCGCCGGGTCCTGAACACTGAAGCTTTCTTT	CSASPRRVLNTEAFF
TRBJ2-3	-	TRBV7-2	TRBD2	TGTGCCAGCAGCCCAACTAGCGGGGGGGCCGATACGCAGTATTTT	CASSPTSGGADTQYF
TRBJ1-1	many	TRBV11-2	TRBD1	TGTGCCAGCAGCTCAAACCGACAGGGTGCTGAAGCTTTCTTT	CASSSNRQGAEAFF